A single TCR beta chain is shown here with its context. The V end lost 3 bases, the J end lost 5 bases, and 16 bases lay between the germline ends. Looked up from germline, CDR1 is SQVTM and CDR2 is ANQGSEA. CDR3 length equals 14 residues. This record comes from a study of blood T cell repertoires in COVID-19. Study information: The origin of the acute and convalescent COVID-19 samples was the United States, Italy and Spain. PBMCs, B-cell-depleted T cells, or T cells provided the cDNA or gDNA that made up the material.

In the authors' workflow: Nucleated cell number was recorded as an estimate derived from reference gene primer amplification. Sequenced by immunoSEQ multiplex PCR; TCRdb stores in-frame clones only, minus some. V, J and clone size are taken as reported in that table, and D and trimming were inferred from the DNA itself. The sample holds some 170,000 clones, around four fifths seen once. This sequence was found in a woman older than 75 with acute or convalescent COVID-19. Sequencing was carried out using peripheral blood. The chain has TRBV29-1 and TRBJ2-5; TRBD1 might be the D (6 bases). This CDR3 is CSVDPQGSRETQYF. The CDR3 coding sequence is TGCAGCGTTGATCCCCAGGGGTCGAGGGAGACCCAGTACTTC. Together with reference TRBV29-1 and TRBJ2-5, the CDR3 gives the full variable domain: SAVISQKPSRDICQRGTSLTIQCQVDSQVTMMFWYRQQPGQSLTLIATANQGSEATYESGFVIDKFPISRPNLTFSTLTVSNMSPEDSSIYLCSVDPQGSRETQYFGPGTRLLVL.